The source of this T cell receptor (beta chain) is a study of patients and donors after allogeneic stem cell transplantation. The length of the CDR3 is 16 residues. V was pared by 4 bases and J by 6 bases, with 23 bases between. Germline values: CDR1 SQVTM, CDR2 ANQGSEA. Using its own MiXCR run on the RT-PCR reads, TCRdb lists one record per CDR3 protein. The sample carries more than 850,000 distinct CDR3 sequences, approximately 18% recorded once. The specimen sequenced was blood, either unsorted or a sorted T cell fraction (not recorded which). This rearrangement joins TRBV29-1 to TRBJ2-3; either TRBD1 or TRBD2 may fit D (5 bases each). The TCR originated in a human donor who was either an allogeneic HSCT recipient or a stem cell or donor lymphocyte infusion donor (not recorded which). It is not recorded whose cells these are; they may come from a transplant donor. DNA of the CDR3: TGCAGCGTTGGGGGCGCCGGCCCGGGGTCCGTCGATACGCAGTATTTT. Residues: CSVGGAGPGSVDTQYF.